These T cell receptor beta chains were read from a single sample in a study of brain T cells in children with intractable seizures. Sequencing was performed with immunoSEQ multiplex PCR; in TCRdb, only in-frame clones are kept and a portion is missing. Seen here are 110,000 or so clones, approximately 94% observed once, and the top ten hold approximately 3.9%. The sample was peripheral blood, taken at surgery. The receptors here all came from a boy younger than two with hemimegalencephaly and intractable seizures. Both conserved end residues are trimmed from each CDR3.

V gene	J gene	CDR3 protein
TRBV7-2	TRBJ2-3	ASSYLDRSTDTQY
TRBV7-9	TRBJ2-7	ASSSGTQAYEQY
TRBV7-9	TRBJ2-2	ASSFRLADTGELF
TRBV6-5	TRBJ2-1	ASRKDSGSYNEQF
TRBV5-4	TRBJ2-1	ASSRRSGSSYNEQF
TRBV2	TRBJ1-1	ASRSDRVTEAF
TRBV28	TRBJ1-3	ASSSGGSGNTIY
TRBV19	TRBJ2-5	ASSIEEGAGKTQY
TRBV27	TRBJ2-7	ASSLYGYEQY
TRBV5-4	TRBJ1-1	ASSSRNGNTEAF
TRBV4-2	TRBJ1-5	ASSRAELTYDQPQH
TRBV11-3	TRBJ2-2	ASTTQGHTGELF
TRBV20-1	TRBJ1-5	SASRGVQPQH
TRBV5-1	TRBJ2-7	ASSSGTYEQY
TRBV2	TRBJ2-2	ASRAGQVLHTGELF
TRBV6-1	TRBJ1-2	ASSEGYGYT
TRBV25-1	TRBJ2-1	ASSGTGAKGNEQF
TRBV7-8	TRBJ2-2	ASIYRGGAGELF
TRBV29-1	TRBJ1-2	SVVQGGKGYT
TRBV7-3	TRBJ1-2	ASSYPGQGYGYT
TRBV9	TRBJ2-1	ASSVSVTSGLREQF
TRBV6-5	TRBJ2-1	ASRRGPYNEQF
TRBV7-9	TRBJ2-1	ASSGTGGNNYNEQF
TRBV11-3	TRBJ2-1	ASSPPGLAGNEQF
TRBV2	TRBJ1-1	ASSNEGLYEAF
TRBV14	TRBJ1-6	ASSQDQAGYTSSYNSPLH
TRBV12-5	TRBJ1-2	ASGLGYGYT
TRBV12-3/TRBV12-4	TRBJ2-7	ASSFRQDYEQY
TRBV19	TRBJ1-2	ASSRQGDNYGYT
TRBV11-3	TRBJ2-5	ASSSTTGGGETQY
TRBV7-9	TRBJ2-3	ASSLGAHLLTDTQY
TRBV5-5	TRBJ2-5	ASSLGPGTVETQY
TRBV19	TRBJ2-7	ASSKLAGSYEQY
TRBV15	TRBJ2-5	ATSAPPGQGHTQY
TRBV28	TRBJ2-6	ASSLWAGGISGANVLT
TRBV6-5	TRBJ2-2	ASSTRGLRTGELF
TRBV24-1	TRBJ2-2	ATSDFGGSVAGELF
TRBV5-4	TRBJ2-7	ASSLGLGSYEQY
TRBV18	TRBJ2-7	ASSPLATSEQY
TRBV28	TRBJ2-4	ASSPPGQGIKNIQY
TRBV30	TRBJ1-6	AWSIDSPNSPLH
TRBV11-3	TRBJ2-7	ASSQPAGGSYEQY
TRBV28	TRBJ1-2	ASSLSVGGTYGYT
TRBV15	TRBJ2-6	ATSRDLPSSGWPGANVLT
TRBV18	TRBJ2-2	ASSRQPQGHTGELF
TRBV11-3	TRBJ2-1	ASSLDRGDNEQF
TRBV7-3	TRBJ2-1	ASSLTPPSSYNEQF
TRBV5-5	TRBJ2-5	ASSPLGSLQETQY
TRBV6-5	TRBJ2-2	ASSYQVTGELF
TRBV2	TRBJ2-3	ASSGRLETDTQY
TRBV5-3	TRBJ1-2	ARSLGDRVGSTSRYGYT